Presented here are 18 T cell receptor beta chains from one specimen sequenced in a study of metastatic and nonmetastatic thyroid tumors. Thyroid surgery took place with no prior treatment in any patient. TCRdb re-called clones from the PCR reads using MiXCR. This sample has fewer than 40,000 clones, with roughly 50% found just once. Sequenced material: tumor tissue. The receptors come from a male donor with papillary thyroid cancer or a benign thyroid nodule (not recorded which). Some clones in this sample may be carry-over from other donors' samples.

CDR3 in DNA: TGTGCCAGCAGTGCAGGGGAGTCTGGGGCCAACGTCCTGACTTTC. This translates into CASSAGESGANVLTF. The chain joins TRBV6-1 to TRBJ2-6; D is perhaps TRBD1 (6 bases). The CDR3 extends over 15 amino acids. V was cut by 4 bases and J by 1 base, with 8 bases left in between. Germline lookup yields CDR1 MNHNS and CDR2 SASEGT.

V is TRBV10-3 and J is TRBJ2-7; D tentatively reads TRBD1 or TRBD2 (7 bases each). The V end lost 5 bases, the J end lost 4 bases, and 15 bases lay between the germline ends. The CDR3 loop spans 14 amino acids. The germline V gene has CDR1 ENHRY and CDR2 SYGVKD. CDR3 nucleotide sequence: TGTGCCATCAGTACCGACAGGGAGGGGTACGAGCAGTACTTC. This gives the protein CAISTDREGYEQYF.

The chain couples TRBV5-1 to TRBJ1-4; perhaps TRBD1 as D (6 bases). Germline CDR1 reads SGHRS; CDR2 reads YFSETQ. The V and J ends lost 0 bases and 1 base respectively, with 7 bases between them. This CDR3 has 15 residues. DNA of the CDR3: TGCGCCAGCAGCTTGGGCAGGGGAACTAATGAAAAACTGTTTTTT. This sequence encodes CASSLGRGTNEKLFF.

The genes are TRBV20-1 and TRBJ2-7; D unclear. Trimming took off 3 bases at V and 0 bases at J, with 15 bases between the two ends. The V gene's germline CDR1 is DFQATT and CDR2 SNEGSKA (reference sequence). This CDR3 is built from 15 residues. The CDR3: CSASGGFLSSYEQYF. The CDR3 bases are TGCAGTGCTAGTGGCGGTTTTTTGAGCTCCTACGAGCAGTACTTC.

The rearrangement links TRBV20-1 to TRBJ2-7, with D perhaps given as TRBD1 or TRBD2 (5 bases each). The CDR3 contains 16 residues. The germline V and J ends were trimmed by 3 bases and 0 bases, with 18 bases remaining between them. Germline assignment: CDR1 DFQATT and CDR2 SNEGSKA (reference sequence). DNA for the CDR3: TGCAGTGCTAGCCTAAGAGGGGCCGACCTCTCCTACGAGCAGTACTTC. Translating gives CSASLRGADLSYEQYF.

V is TRBV5-1 and J is TRBJ2-1; D unclear. Germline CDR1 and CDR2: SGHRS and YFSETQ. The CDR3 consists of 14 residues. The ends were cut back, 2 bases at V and 6 bases at J, with 12 bases in the middle. CDR3 residues: CASSFRRQSNEQFF. The CDR3 DNA is TGCGCCAGCAGCTTCCGTCGCCAGAGCAATGAGCAGTTCTTC.

The chain combines TRBV30 with TRBJ1-2, with 9 positions matching TRBD1. The germline V gene has CDR1 GTSNPN and CDR2 SVGIG (reference sequence). The CDR3 has 15 amino acids. J gave up 4 bases and V 5 bases, and 11 bases lay outside the gene matches. This CDR3 reads CAWGTGPPSIYGYTF. The CDR3 DNA reads as TGTGCCTGGGGGACAGGGCCCCCATCCATCTATGGCTACACCTTC.

V and J are TRBV20-1 and TRBJ2-7, with TRBD2 matching 13 bases. V was clipped by 1 base and J by 2 bases; unmatched bases: 5. The CDR3 is 16 residues long. The germline V gene has CDR1 DFQATT and CDR2 SNEGSKA (reference sequence). CDR3 protein: CSARGTSGSETYEQYF. DNA for the CDR3: TGCAGTGCTAGAGGGACTAGCGGGAGTGAGACCTACGAGCAGTACTTC.

This chain connects TRBV3-1 to TRBJ2-7, with D possibly TRBD1 on 5 matching bases. Between the trimmed V and J ends, which lost 4 bases and 3 bases, there was a span of 16 bases. Germline values: CDR1 LGHDT, CDR2 YNNKEL (reference sequence). The CDR3 has 15 amino acids. CDR3 region: CASSPGSVGSYEQYF. DNA of the CDR3: TGTGCCAGCAGCCCAGGGTCGGTTGGAAGCTACGAGCAGTACTTC.

V usage is TRBV4-1 and J usage is TRBJ1-5, with TRBD1 identical over 10 bases. The germline V gene has CDR1 MGHRA and CDR2 YSYEKL. CDR3 length equals 16 residues. Losses at the gene ends were 0 bases for V and 6 bases for J; bases not matched to a gene: 5. The CDR3 sequence: CASSQDPTGGFQPQHF. The DNA of the CDR3 is TGCGCCAGCAGCCAAGATCCGACAGGGGGCTTTCAGCCCCAGCATTTT.

In its sample, this clone was seen once. This sequence joins TRBV7-2 and TRBJ2-2, with 11 bases aligning to TRBD2. CDR3 length: 16 residues. Germline lookup yields CDR1 SGHTA and CDR2 FQGNSA. V trimming: 2 bases; J trimming: 3 bases; junction bases outside the gene matches: 2. CDR3 region: CASSLPGLADTGELFF. CDR3 nucleotide sequence: TGTGCCAGCAGCTTACCGGGACTAGCGGACACCGGGGAGCTGTTTTTT. The full variable domain, completed using reference TRBV7-2 and TRBJ2-2, is GAGVSQSPSNKVTEKGKDVELRCDPISGHTALYWYRQSLGQGLEFLIYFQGNSAPDKSGLPSDRFSAERTGGSVSTLTIQRTQQEDSAVYLCASSLPGLADTGELFFGEGSRLTVL.

This clone was counted between two and nine times. The rearrangement links TRBV5-1 to TRBJ2-1, with 8 nucleotides matching TRBD2. Trimming removed 0 bases from V and 7 bases from J; junction bases left unmatched: 9. This CDR3 has 16 amino acids. CDR1 and CDR2 from the germline V gene are SGHRS and YFSETQ. This CDR3 is CASSLEGRGDWNEQFF. Here the CDR3 DNA reads TGCGCCAGCAGCTTGGAAGGGCGGGGGGACTGGAATGAGCAGTTCTTC.

The chain is built from TRBV5-1 and TRBJ1-6; D not resolved. V was cut by 3 bases and J by 5 bases, with 12 bases left in between. Germline V lookup: CDR1 SGHRS, CDR2 YFSETQ. This CDR3 contains 15 residues. CDR3 sequence: CASSSADTDNSPLHF. The CDR3 bases are TGCGCCAGCAGCTCTGCCGACACAGATAATTCACCCCTCCACTTT. Filled out from reference TRBV5-1 and TRBJ1-6, the complete variable domain reads KAGVTQTPRYLIKTRGQQVTLSCSPISGHRSVSWYQQTPGQGLQFLFEYFSETQRNKGNFPGRFSGRQFSNSRSEMNVSTLELGDSALYLCASSSADTDNSPLHFGNGTRLTVT.

This clone appeared many times. V gene TRBV7-6 combines with J gene TRBJ2-1; 9 bases agree with TRBD2. J was trimmed by 7 bases and V by 1 base; bases with no gene match: 5. This CDR3 comprises 15 residues. Germline CDR1 is SGHVS and CDR2 is FNYEAQ. CDR3: CASSLEAGGRNEQFF. CDR3 DNA: TGTGCCAGCAGCTTAGAGGCGGGAGGGAGGAATGAGCAGTTCTTC. Filled out from reference TRBV7-6 and TRBJ2-1, the complete variable domain reads GAGVSQSPRYKVTKRGQDVALRCDPISGHVSLYWYRQALGQGPEFLTYFNYEAQQDKSGLPNDRFSAERPEGSISTLTIQRTEQRDSAMYRCASSLEAGGRNEQFFGPGTRLTVL.

This clone was seen more than once but under ten times. The V and J genes are TRBV10-3 and TRBJ2-3; maybe TRBD2 (5 bases). The CDR3 extends over 15 amino acids. Trimming stripped 3 bases from V and 0 bases from J, with 10 bases between. The germline V gene encodes CDR1 ENHRY and CDR2 SYGVKD. CDR3 loop: CAISDSGYSTDTQYF. The CDR3 region has the DNA TGTGCCATCAGTGACTCGGGATATAGCACAGATACGCAGTATTTT.

V and J are TRBV27 and TRBJ1-6; D possibly corresponds to TRBD1 (5 bases). The CDR3 is 14 amino acids. Germline assignment: CDR1 MNHEY and CDR2 SMNVEV (reference sequence). Deletions cut 6 bases from V and 6 bases from J, with 12 bases between. The CDR3 loop reads CASSQPGINSPLHF. For the CDR3, the DNA is TGTGCCAGCAGCCAACCAGGGATTAATTCACCCCTCCACTTT.

This chain's CDR3 is CASSLSPAGVQDTQYF. CDR3 nucleotide sequence: TGTGCCAGCAGCCTGAGCCCAGCGGGGGTTCAGGATACGCAGTATTTT. This chain uses TRBV11-1 with TRBJ2-3; TRBD2 matches at 8 bases. V was pared by 5 bases and J by 6 bases, with 13 bases of the junction left unmatched. This CDR3 spans 16 amino acids. Per germline, CDR1 SGHAT and CDR2 FQDESV (reference sequence).

This chain connects TRBV5-1 to TRBJ1-2; 8 bases align to TRBD1. V shed 5 bases, J shed 0 bases, and the junction held 3 bases outside the gene matches. This CDR3 region has 14 residues. Germline lookup yields CDR1 SGHRS and CDR2 YFSETQ. DNA for the CDR3: TGCGCCAGCAGTTTACAGGGGGCTAACTATGGCTACACCTTC. Its translation: CASSLQGANYGYTF.